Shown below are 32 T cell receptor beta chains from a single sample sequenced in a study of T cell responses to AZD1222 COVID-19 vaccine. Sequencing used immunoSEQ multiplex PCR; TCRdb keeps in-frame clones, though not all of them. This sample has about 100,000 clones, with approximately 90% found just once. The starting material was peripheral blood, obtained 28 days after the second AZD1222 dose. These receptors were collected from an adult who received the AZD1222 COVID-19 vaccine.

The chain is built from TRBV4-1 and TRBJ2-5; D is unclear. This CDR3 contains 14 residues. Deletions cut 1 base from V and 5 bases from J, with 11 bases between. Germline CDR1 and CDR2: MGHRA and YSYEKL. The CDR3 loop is CASSQVPNGETQYF. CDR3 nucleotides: TGCGCCAGCAGCCAAGTCCCAAACGGGGAGACCCAGTACTTC.

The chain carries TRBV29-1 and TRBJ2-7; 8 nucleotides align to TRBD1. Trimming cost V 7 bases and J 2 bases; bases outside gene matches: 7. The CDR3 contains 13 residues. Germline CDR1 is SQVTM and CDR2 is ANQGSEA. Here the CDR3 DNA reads TGCAGCGCACAGGGGGTCGGAACCTACGAGCAGTACTTC. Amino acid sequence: CSAQGVGTYEQYF.

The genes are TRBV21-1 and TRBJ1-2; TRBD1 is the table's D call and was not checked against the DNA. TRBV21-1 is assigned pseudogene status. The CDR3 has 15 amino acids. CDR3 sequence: CASSNPGTGPYGYTF. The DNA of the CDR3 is TGTGCCAGCAGCAACCCCGGGACAGGGCCCTATGGCTACACCTTC.

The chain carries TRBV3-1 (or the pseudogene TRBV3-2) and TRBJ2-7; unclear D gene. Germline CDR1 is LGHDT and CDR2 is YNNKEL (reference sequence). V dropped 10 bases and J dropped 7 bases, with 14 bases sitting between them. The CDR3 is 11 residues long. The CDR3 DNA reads TGTGCCAATAGTATTTTTTCTGAGCAGTACTTC. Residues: CANSIFSEQYF.

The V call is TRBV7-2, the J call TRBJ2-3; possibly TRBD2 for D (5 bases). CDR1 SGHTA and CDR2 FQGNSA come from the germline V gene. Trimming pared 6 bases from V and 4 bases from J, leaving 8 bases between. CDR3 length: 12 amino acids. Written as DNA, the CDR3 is TGTGCCAGCAGTAAGGGAGCAGATACGCAGTATTTT. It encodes CASSKGADTQYF.

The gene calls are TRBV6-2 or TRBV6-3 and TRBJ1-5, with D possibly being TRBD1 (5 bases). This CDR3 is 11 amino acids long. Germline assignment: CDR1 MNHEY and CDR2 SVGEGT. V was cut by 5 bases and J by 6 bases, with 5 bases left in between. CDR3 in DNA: TGTGCCAGCAGTACAGGTCAGCCCCAGCATTTT. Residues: CASSTGQPQHF.

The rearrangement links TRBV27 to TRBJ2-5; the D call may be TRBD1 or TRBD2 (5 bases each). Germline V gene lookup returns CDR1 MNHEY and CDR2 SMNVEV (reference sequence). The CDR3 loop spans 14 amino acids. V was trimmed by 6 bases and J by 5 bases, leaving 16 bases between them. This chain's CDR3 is CASSHGALGETQYF. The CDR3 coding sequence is TGTGCCAGCAGCCACGGGGCTCTGGGGGAGACCCAGTACTTC.

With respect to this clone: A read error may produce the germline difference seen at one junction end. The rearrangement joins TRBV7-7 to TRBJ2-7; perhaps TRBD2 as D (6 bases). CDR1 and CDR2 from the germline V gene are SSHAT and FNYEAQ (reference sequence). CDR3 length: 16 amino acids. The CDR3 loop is CASSPLGGGKNYEQYF. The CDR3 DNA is TGTGCTAGCAGCCCCCTAGGTGGAGGGAAGAACTACGAGCAGTACTTC.

The CDR3 DNA reads as TGTGCCAGCAGTTACTCGATTGGCGCCCTCCAGCATTTT. This translates into CASSYSIGALQHF. The J gene is TRBJ1-5, the V gene TRBV6-5; D gene uncertain. V dropped 0 bases and J dropped 12 bases, with 12 bases sitting between them. Looked up from germline, CDR1 is MNHEY and CDR2 is SVGAGI. The CDR3 has 13 residues.

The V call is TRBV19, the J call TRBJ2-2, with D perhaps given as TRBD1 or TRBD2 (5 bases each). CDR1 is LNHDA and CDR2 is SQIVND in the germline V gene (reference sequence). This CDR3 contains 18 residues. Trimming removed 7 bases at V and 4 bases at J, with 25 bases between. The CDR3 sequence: CASKVGTSRLTSTGELFF. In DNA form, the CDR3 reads TGTGCCAGTAAAGTCGGGACCTCCCGACTAACCAGCACCGGGGAGCTGTTTTTT.

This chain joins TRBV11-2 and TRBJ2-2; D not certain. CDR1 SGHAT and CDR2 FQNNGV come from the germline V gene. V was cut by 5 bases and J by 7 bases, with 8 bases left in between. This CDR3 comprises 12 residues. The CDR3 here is CASSPRVGELFF. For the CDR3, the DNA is TGTGCCAGCAGCCCCCGGGTCGGGGAGCTGTTTTTT.

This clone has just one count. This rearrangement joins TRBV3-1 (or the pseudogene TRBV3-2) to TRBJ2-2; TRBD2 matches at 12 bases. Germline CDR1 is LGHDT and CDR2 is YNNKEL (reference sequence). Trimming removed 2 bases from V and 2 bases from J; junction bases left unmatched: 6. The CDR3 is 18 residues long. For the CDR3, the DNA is TGTGCCAGCAGCCAAAGGCTAGCGGGGGGGCGAAACACCGGGGAGCTGTTTTTT. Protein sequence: CASSQRLAGGRNTGELFF.

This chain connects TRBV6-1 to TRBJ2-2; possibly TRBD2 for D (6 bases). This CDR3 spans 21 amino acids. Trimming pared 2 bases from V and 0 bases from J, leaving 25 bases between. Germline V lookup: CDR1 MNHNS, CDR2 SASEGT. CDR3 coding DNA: TGTGCCAGCAGTGAATGGAGAGTCGGCGGGGCGGCGAGTCCGAACACCGGGGAGCTGTTTTTT. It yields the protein CASSEWRVGGAASPNTGELFF.

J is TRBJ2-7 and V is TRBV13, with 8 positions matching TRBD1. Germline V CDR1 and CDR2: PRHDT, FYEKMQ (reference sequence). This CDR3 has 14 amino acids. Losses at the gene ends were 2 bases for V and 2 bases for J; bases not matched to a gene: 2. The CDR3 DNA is TGTGCCAGCAGCTTAAGGGACAGGACCTACGAGCAGTACTTC. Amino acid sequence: CASSLRDRTYEQYF.

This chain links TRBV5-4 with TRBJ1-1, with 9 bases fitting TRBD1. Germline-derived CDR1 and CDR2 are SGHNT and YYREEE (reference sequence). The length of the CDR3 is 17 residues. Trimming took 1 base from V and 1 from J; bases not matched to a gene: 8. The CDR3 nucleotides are TGTGCCAGCAGCTTGTTGGGGACAGGGCTCCCGAACACTGAAGCTTTCTTT. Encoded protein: CASSLLGTGLPNTEAFF.

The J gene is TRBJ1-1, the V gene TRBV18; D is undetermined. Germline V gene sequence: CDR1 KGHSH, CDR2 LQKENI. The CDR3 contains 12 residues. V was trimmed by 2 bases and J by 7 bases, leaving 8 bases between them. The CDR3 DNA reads TGTGCCAGCTCACCAATGGACGGTGAAGCTTTCTTT. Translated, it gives CASSPMDGEAFF.

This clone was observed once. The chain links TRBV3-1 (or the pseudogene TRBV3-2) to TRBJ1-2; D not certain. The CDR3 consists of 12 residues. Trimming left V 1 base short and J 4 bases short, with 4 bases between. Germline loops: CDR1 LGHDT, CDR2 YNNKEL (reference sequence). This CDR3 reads CASSQAVYGYTF. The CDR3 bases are TGTGCCAGCAGCCAAGCAGTCTATGGCTACACCTTC.

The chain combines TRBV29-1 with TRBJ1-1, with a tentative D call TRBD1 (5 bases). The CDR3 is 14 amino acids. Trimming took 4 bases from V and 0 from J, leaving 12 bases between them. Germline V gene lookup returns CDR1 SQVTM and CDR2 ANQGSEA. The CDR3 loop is CSVATGQMNTEAFF. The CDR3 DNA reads TGCAGCGTTGCAACGGGGCAAATGAACACTGAAGCTTTCTTT.

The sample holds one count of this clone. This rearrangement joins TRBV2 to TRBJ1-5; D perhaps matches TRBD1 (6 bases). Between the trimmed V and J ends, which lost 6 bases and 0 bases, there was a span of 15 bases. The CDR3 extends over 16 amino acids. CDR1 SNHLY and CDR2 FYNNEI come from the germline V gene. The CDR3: CASSLTGKSSNQPQHF. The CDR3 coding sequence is TGTGCCAGCAGCCTGACAGGCAAATCTAGCAATCAGCCCCAGCATTTT.

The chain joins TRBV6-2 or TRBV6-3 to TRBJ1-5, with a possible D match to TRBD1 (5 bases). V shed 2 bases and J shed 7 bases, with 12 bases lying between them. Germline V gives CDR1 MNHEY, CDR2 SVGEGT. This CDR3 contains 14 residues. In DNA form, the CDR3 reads TGTGCCAGCAGTTACAGCGGGGGTGGGCAGCCCCAGCATTTT. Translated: CASSYSGGGQPQHF.

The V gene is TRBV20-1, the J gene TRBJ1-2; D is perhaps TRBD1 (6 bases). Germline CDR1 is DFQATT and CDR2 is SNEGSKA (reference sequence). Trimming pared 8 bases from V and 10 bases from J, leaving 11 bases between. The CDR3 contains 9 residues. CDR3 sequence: CSSDRSYTF. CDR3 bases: TGCAGTTCCGACAGGTCCTACACCTTC.

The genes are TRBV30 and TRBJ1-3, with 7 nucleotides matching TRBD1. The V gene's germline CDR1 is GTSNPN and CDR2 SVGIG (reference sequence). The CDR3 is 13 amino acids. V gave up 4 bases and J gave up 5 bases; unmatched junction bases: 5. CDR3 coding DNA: TGTGCCTGGAACAGGGGATTTAGAAACACCATATATTTT. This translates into CAWNRGFRNTIYF. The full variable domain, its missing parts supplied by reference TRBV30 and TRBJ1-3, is SQTIHQWPATLVQPVGSPLSLECTVEGTSNPNLYWYRQAAGRGLQLLFYSVGIGQISSEVPQNLSASRPQDRQFILSSKKLLLSDSGFYLCAWNRGFRNTIYFGEGSWLTVV.

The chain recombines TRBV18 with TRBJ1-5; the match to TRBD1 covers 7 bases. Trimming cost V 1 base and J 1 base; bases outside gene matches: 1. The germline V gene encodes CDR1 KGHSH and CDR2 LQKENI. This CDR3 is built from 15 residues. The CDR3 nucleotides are TGTGCCAGCTCACCACAGGGGGCGAGCAATCAGCCCCAGCATTTT. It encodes CASSPQGASNQPQHF.

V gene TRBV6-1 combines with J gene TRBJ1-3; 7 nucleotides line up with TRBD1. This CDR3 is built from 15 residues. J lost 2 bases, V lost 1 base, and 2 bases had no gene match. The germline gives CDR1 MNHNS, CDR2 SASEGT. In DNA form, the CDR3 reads TGTGCCAGCAGTGAAGGGCAGGGGGCTGGAAACACCATATATTTT. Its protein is CASSEGQGAGNTIYF.

The CDR3 reads CASSEAIFSGNTIYF. As DNA, the CDR3 is TGTGCCAGCAGTGAAGCAATCTTCTCTGGAAACACCATATATTTT. The chain links TRBV6-1 to TRBJ1-3, with D hard to call. Germline CDR1 MNHNS, CDR2 SASEGT. Trimming removed 0 bases from V and 0 bases from J, with 6 bases in between. The CDR3 has 15 amino acids.

CDR3 sequence: CASSKPGGPQPQHF. CDR3 DNA: TGTGCCAGTAGCAAACCGGGGGGGCCCCAGCCCCAGCATTTT. The chain couples TRBV19 to TRBJ1-5, with D possibly matching TRBD1 (6 bases). This CDR3 has 14 amino acids. Germline V gives CDR1 LNHDA, CDR2 SQIVND (reference sequence). The germline V and J ends were trimmed by 6 bases and 7 bases, with 16 bases remaining between them.

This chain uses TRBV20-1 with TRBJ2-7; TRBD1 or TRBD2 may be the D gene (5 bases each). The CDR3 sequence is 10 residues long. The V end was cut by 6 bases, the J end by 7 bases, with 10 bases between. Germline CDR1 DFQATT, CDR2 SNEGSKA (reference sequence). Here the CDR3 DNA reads TGCAGTGCGGGGGTAGCGGAGCAGTACTTC. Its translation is CSAGVAEQYF.

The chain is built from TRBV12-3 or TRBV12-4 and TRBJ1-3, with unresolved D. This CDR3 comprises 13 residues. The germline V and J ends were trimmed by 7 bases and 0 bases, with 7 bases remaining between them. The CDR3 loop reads CASKRSSGNTIYF. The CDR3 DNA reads TGTGCCAGCAAAAGGAGCTCTGGAAACACCATATATTTT.

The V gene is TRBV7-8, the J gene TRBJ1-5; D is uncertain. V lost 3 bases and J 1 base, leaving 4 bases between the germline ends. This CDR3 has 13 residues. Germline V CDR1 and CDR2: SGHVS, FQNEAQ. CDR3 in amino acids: CASSFSSNQPQHF. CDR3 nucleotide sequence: TGTGCCAGCAGCTTCTCCAGCAATCAGCCCCAGCATTTT.

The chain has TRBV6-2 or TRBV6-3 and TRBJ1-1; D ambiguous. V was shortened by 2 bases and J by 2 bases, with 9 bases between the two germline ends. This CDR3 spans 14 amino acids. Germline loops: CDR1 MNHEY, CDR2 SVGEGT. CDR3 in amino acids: CASSYAQLNTEAFF. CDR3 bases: TGTGCCAGCAGTTACGCCCAGCTCAACACTGAAGCTTTCTTT.

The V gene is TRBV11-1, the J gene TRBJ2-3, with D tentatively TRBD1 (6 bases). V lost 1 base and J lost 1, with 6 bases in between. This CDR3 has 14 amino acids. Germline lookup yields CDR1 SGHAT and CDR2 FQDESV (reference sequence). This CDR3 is CASSLGTGTDTQYF. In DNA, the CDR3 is TGTGCCAGCAGCTTAGGGACAGGCACAGATACGCAGTATTTT.

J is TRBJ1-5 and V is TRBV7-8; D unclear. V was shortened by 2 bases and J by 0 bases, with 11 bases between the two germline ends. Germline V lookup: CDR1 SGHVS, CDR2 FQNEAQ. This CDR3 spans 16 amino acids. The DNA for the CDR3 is TGTGCCAGCAGCTTAAACCGGGTTGATAGCAATCAGCCCCAGCATTTT. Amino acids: CASSLNRVDSNQPQHF. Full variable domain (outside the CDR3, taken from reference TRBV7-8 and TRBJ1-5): GAGVSQSPRYKVAKRGQDVALRCDPISGHVSLFWYQQALGQGPEFLTYFQNEAQLDKSGLPSDRFFAERPEGSVSTLKIQRTQQEDSAVYLCASSLNRVDSNQPQHFGDGTRLSIL.